This TCR beta chain stems from a study of blood T cell repertoires in COVID-19. For the study at large: PBMCs, B-cell-depleted T cells, or T cells provided the cDNA or gDNA that made up the material.

Sequencing used immunoSEQ multiplex PCR; TCRdb keeps in-frame clones, though not all of them. This table holds 70,000 to 95,000 clones, 88% found once. V was cut by 5 bases and J by 7 bases, with 18 bases left in between. The germline V gene encodes CDR1 MNHEY and CDR2 SMNVEV (reference sequence). The CDR3 totals 15 residues. Sequencing input: peripheral blood. The chain is built from TRBV27 and TRBJ1-5; D perhaps matches TRBD1 (5 bases). The receptor comes from a man in his sixties or seventies with acute or convalescent COVID-19. The CDR3 loop is CASSHTTGLGQPQHF. DNA of the CDR3: TGTGCCAGCAGTCACACTACAGGATTGGGGCAGCCCCAGCATTTT.